Listed here is a single T cell receptor beta chain. This CDR3 spans 13 amino acids. Germline V gives CDR1 LNHDA, CDR2 SQIVND (reference sequence). V dropped 9 bases and J dropped 4 bases, with 15 bases sitting between them. These data come from a study of blood T cell repertoires in COVID-19. Study overall: There were acute and convalescent COVID-19 samples, and they came from the United States, Italy and Spain. From T cells, B-cell-depleted T cells, or PBMCs came the material, which was cDNA or gDNA.

Original processing notes: From reference gene primer amplification, estimates of nucleated cell counts were derived. Assay: immunoSEQ multiplex PCR; the TCRdb copy retains only in-frame clones and omits some. That table supplies the V and J calls and clone size; D and trimming were determined from the DNA. The profile shows about 100,000 clones, just under 95% of them singletons. This TCR was sampled from a man aged 70 or older with acute or convalescent COVID-19. Source material: peripheral blood. This sequence joins TRBV19 and TRBJ1-2, with a weak D call TRBD1 (6 bases). The CDR3 DNA sequence: TGTGCCAGCTTCAGGGGTTTCGTCTATGGCTACACCTTC. Its translation is CASFRGFVYGYTF.